What follows are 21 T cell receptor beta chains derived from one specimen sequenced in a study of OX40 agonist ivuxolimab in advanced cancers. Sequencing was performed with immunoSEQ multiplex PCR; in TCRdb, only in-frame clones are kept and a portion is missing. The sample holds 10,000 to 15,000 clones; about 76% are singletons and the top ten take about 30%. Sequencing was performed on CD4+ or CD8+ T cells sorted from blood, taken in a trial of the OX40 agonist ivuxolimab. The receptors were sampled from an adult with an advanced solid tumor such as melanoma, head and neck, liver or kidney cancer.

V and J are TRBV9 and TRBJ2-1, with D tentatively TRBD1 (6 bases). Germline loops: CDR1 SGDLS, CDR2 YYNGEE. The V end lost 2 bases, the J end lost 7 bases, and 19 bases lay between the germline ends. The CDR3 is 16 amino acids. DNA for the CDR3: TGTGCCAGCAGCGTTTGGGGGCAGGGTCTCGGGAATGAGCAGTTCTTC. Protein product: CASSVWGQGLGNEQFF.

This sequence joins TRBV5-6 and TRBJ2-7; D may match TRBD1 or TRBD2 (5 bases each). CDR3 length: 19 residues. Deletions cut 2 bases from V and 1 base from J, with 25 bases between. Germline lookup yields CDR1 SGHDT and CDR2 YYEEEE. The CDR3 DNA reads TGTGCCAGCAGCTTTCACCATATGGGACGATCCCAAGGATCCTACGAGCAGTACTTC. Translating it yields CASSFHHMGRSQGSYEQYF.

About this clone itself: A far larger clone is just one base off, so this is likely a read error. V and J are TRBV4-2 and TRBJ2-1, with D tentatively TRBD1 (5 bases). The ends were cut back, 0 bases at V and 4 bases at J, with 19 bases in the middle. The CDR3 is 18 amino acids. Germline V gives CDR1 LGHNA, CDR2 YNFKEQ. The DNA for the CDR3 is TGTGCCAGCAGCCAAGATATCGTCCTCGACAGTTTATACAATGAGCAGTTCTTC. Its protein product is CASSQDIVLDSLYNEQFF.

This chain links TRBV30 with TRBJ1-3; TRBD1 agrees at 7 bases. The germline V gene has CDR1 GTSNPN and CDR2 SVGIG (reference sequence). The CDR3 has 16 amino acids. Germline trimming cut 3 bases from V and 0 bases from J; bases unmatched to any gene: 8. The CDR3 DNA reads as TGTGCCTGGAGGGGGACAGAAGTACTCTCTGGAAACACCATATATTTT. Its translation is CAWRGTEVLSGNTIYF.

This sequence joins TRBV7-9 and TRBJ2-1; 8 positions agree with TRBD2. CDR1 and CDR2 from the germline V gene are SEHNR and FQNEAQ (reference sequence). With 2 bases clipped from V and 4 bases from J, the junction kept 7 bases outside the gene matches. This CDR3 spans 16 amino acids. CDR3 region: CASSLPLGTRYNEQFF. The CDR3 region has the DNA TGTGCCAGCAGCTTACCCCTGGGGACTAGATACAATGAGCAGTTCTTC.

J is TRBJ1-1 and V is TRBV7-9; D gene uncertain. The CDR3 loop spans 12 amino acids. V shed 11 bases and J shed 6 bases, with 16 bases lying between them. Per germline, CDR1 SEHNR and CDR2 FQNEAQ (reference sequence). The CDR3 nucleotides are TGTGCCCATGGACCGCCGGCGCCTGAAGCTTTCTTT. This translates into CAHGPPAPEAFF.

The V call is TRBV7-8, the J call TRBJ2-7; TRBD2 might be the D (5 bases). V was pared by 5 bases and J by 6 bases, with 14 bases between. The CDR3 contains 13 residues. Germline V gene sequence: CDR1 SGHVS, CDR2 FQNEAQ. The CDR3, as DNA: TGTGCCAGCAGCCTGGAAGGGAGATCCGAGCAGTACTTC. This codes for CASSLEGRSEQYF. The full variable domain, with the rest looked up from reference TRBV7-8 and TRBJ2-7, is GAGVSQSPRYKVAKRGQDVALRCDPISGHVSLFWYQQALGQGPEFLTYFQNEAQLDKSGLPSDRFFAERPEGSVSTLKIQRTQQEDSAVYLCASSLEGRSEQYFGPGTRLTVT.

Here the CDR3 reads CASTDIRAGQTYEQYF. CDR3 nucleotide sequence: TGTGCCAGCACCGACATCCGGGCAGGCCAGACCTACGAGCAGTACTTC. V and J are TRBV7-9 and TRBJ2-7; no clear D gene. The CDR3 has 16 amino acids. Germline loops: CDR1 SEHNR, CDR2 FQNEAQ (reference sequence). V lost 7 bases, J lost 2 bases, and 21 bases lay in between.

The chain has TRBV7-3 and TRBJ1-1, with D uncertain. The CDR3 sequence is 15 residues long. V was clipped by 6 bases and J by 0 bases, with 14 bases between them. Germline assignment: CDR1 SGHTA and CDR2 FQGTGA. The CDR3 DNA sequence: TGTGCCAGCAGTATTTCTAGGAACATGAACACTGAAGCTTTCTTT. Amino acid sequence: CASSISRNMNTEAFF.

Relative to its sample, this clone is medium-sized. The same CDR3 is also encoded by other DNA sequences in this sample. The J gene is TRBJ1-2, the V gene TRBV6-5, with 9 bases lining up with TRBD1. This CDR3 comprises 15 residues. V lost 6 bases to trimming and J lost 6 bases; unmatched junction nucleotides: 11. Germline CDR1 is MNHEY and CDR2 is SVGAGI. The CDR3, as DNA: TGTGCCAGCAGAACTGACAGGGGGAAGGTCGATGGCTACACCTTC. Protein: CASRTDRGKVDGYTF.

The chain employs TRBV13 and TRBJ2-7; no clear D gene. The germline gives CDR1 PRHDT, CDR2 FYEKMQ (reference sequence). V was cut by 5 bases and J by 0 bases, with 11 bases left in between. The CDR3 spans 14 residues. The chain's CDR3 is CASSPDGSSYEQYF. Here the CDR3 DNA reads TGTGCCAGCAGCCCGGACGGTAGCTCCTACGAGCAGTACTTC.

The chain links TRBV15 to TRBJ2-1, with TRBD2 identical over 7 bases. The CDR3 consists of 15 residues. V gave up 0 bases and J gave up 2 bases; unmatched junction bases: 1. The germline gives CDR1 LNHNV, CDR2 YYDKDF (reference sequence). The chain's CDR3 is CATSREAGPYNEQFF. The CDR3 DNA sequence: TGTGCCACCAGCAGAGAAGCGGGACCCTACAATGAGCAGTTCTTC. Full variable domain (remainder filled in from reference TRBV15 and TRBJ2-1): DAMVIQNPRYQVTQFGKPVTLSCSQTLNHNVMYWYQQKSSQAPKLLFHYYDKDFNNEADTPDNFQSRRPNTSFCFLDIRSPGLGDTAMYLCATSREAGPYNEQFFGPGTRLTVL.

The chain uses TRBV7-3 and TRBJ2-3, with a tentative D call TRBD1 (5 bases). Trimming cost V 2 bases and J 6 bases, with 9 bases left between them. This CDR3 spans 13 amino acids. Germline V gene lookup returns CDR1 SGHTA and CDR2 FQGTGA. CDR3: CASSLSRVDTQYF. The CDR3 DNA follows: TGTGCCAGCAGCTTATCCAGGGTGGATACGCAGTATTTT.

This sequence joins TRBV13 and TRBJ1-3; TRBD1 agrees at 10 bases. The germline gives CDR1 PRHDT, CDR2 FYEKMQ (reference sequence). Trimming cost V 2 bases and J 2 bases; bases outside gene matches: 9. The CDR3 runs 18 residues. The CDR3 DNA reads as TGTGCCAGCAGCTTATTATCTGGGACAGGGGTTCCTGGAAACACCATATATTTT. This translates into CASSLLSGTGVPGNTIYF.

This sequence joins TRBV4-3 and TRBJ2-1; D is unclear. The CDR3 sequence is 13 residues long. V was clipped by 3 bases and J by 7 bases, with 10 bases between them. CDR1 LGHNA and CDR2 YSLEER come from the germline V gene. The CDR3 loop reads CASSHAFGNEQFF. The CDR3 coding sequence is TGCGCCAGCAGCCACGCCTTTGGGAATGAGCAGTTCTTC.

The V and J genes are TRBV27 and TRBJ2-7; the match to TRBD2 covers 7 bases. V shed 6 bases and J 3 bases; nucleotides not matched to a gene: 14. The CDR3 has 16 amino acids. Germline CDR1 MNHEY, CDR2 SMNVEV (reference sequence). This CDR3 reads CASSPKRGRSIYEQYF. DNA of the CDR3: TGTGCCAGCAGCCCCAAGCGGGGTAGGTCGATCTACGAGCAGTACTTC.

The chain carries TRBV6-1 and TRBJ2-3; 7 bases align to TRBD2. CDR3 length: 15 residues. J gave up 7 bases and V 5 bases, and 12 bases lay outside the gene matches. The germline V gene encodes CDR1 MNHNS and CDR2 SASEGT. This CDR3 reads CASSLLRGVIHTQYF. DNA for the CDR3: TGTGCCAGCAGTCTCCTCCGGGGGGTCATTCATACGCAGTATTTT.

CDR3 coding DNA: TGTGCCAGTGCACTAGCATACACAGATACGCAGTATTTT. Its protein product is CASALAYTDTQYF. The chain links TRBV19 to TRBJ2-3, with D perhaps matching TRBD2 (6 bases). The CDR3 is made up of 13 amino acids. V gave up 8 bases and J gave up 2 bases, with 11 bases separating them. CDR1 is LNHDA, CDR2 SQIVND, per germline (reference sequence).

In this sample, this clone turned up once. This sequence joins TRBV19 and TRBJ2-3; D is undetermined. With 0 bases removed from V and 1 base from J, the gap between germline ends came to 11 bases. The CDR3 is made up of 16 amino acids. Germline lookup yields CDR1 LNHDA and CDR2 SQIVND (reference sequence). CDR3 sequence: CASSIEVSSGTDTQYF. CDR3 nucleotides: TGTGCCAGTAGTATAGAGGTTTCCTCGGGCACAGATACGCAGTATTTT.

By sample share, this clone is medium-sized. The chain combines TRBV27 with TRBJ2-1, with unresolved D. Germline V lookup: CDR1 MNHEY, CDR2 SMNVEV (reference sequence). The CDR3 extends over 13 amino acids. The ends were cut back, 0 bases at V and 7 bases at J, with 7 bases in the middle. CDR3 amino acids: CASSLSRQNEQFF. In nucleotides, the CDR3 is TGTGCCAGCAGTTTATCTCGTCAGAATGAGCAGTTCTTC.

This chain connects TRBV15 to TRBJ1-2, with a possible D match to TRBD1 (6 bases). Germline CDR1 LNHNV, CDR2 YYDKDF (reference sequence). V shed 5 bases and J shed 3 bases, with 19 bases lying between them. The CDR3 sequence is 16 residues long. The chain's CDR3 is CATSPEWGATYYGYTF. CDR3 sequence (DNA): TGTGCCACCAGCCCTGAGTGGGGGGCGACTTACTATGGCTACACCTTC.